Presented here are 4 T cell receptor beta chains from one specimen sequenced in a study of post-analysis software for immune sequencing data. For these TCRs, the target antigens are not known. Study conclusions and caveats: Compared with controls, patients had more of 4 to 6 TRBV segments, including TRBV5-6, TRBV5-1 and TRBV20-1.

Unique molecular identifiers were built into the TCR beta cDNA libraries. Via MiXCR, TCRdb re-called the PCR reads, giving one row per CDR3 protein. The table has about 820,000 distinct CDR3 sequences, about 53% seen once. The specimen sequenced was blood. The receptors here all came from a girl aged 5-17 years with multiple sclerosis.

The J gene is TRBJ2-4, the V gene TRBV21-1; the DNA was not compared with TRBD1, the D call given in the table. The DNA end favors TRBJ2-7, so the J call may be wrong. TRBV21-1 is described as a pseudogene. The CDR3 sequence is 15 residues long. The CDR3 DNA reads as TGTGCCAGCAGCATGGGAGGGCGCCCCCACTACGAGCAGTACTTC. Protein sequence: CASSMGGRPHYEQYF.

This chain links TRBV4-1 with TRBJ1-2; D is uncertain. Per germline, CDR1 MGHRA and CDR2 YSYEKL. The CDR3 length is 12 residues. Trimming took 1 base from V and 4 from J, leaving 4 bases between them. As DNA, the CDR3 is TGCGCCAGCAGCCAAGCCCCCTATGGCTACACCTTC. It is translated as CASSQAPYGYTF.

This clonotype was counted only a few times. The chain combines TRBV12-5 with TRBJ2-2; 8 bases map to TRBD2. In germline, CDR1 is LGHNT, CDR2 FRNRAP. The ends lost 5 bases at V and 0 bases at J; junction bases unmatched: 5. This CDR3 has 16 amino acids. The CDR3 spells CASGPTSGTNTGELFF. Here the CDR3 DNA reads TGTGCTAGTGGTCCTACTAGCGGAACGAACACCGGGGAGCTGTTTTTT.

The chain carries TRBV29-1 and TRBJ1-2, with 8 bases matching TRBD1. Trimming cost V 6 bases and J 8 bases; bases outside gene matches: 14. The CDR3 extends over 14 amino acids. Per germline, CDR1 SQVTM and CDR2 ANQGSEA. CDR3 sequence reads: CSVTGTGVLRGYTF. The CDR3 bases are TGCAGCGTGACCGGGACAGGCGTCTTAAGGGGCTACACCTTC.